This T cell receptor (beta chain) came from a study of radiotherapy plus CTLA-4 blockade in lung cancer (dated by TCRdb to between 2017 and 2018). Looking at the study overall: Objective responses occurred in roughly 19% of enrolled patients, and 30% to 35% achieved disease control. Study-wide conclusions, independent of this receptor: The strongest predictors of response were reported to be early dynamic shifts in blood T cell clones along with a rise in serum interferon-beta following radiation. After treatment with radiotherapy and ipilimumab, TCR clones that came from tumors expanded in the peripheral blood.

From the cysteine up to the phenylalanine, the CDR3 has a length of 14 residues. The DNA shown is the 42-base CDR3, in frame from base 1. Relative to germline, V is 5 bases shorter and J is 4 bases shorter, with 14 bases between their ends. The CDR1 and CDR2 encoded by the germline V gene are SGHAT and FQNNGV. Libraries came from the immunoSEQ multiplex PCR assay. The clones in this table, taken by TCRdb from immuneACCESS, are in-frame only. Not every clone is retained; where verified, under half of the shortfall comes from an unresolved V gene, and the cause of the rest is unknown. The sample profile shows around 30,000 clones; around 70% of them were found once. Together, the top ten hold roughly 4.3% of the sample. Focal radiation therapy combined with CTLA-4 blockade (ipilimumab) was tested in patients with chemo-refractory metastatic non-small-cell lung cancer. With respect to this clone: It lacks a known antigen. Qualities for individual bases were not recorded, and no much larger clone is one base off. The same CDR3 also results from other DNA sequences found in this sample.

This sequence originates from a human donor with non-small cell lung cancer whose response to radiotherapy plus ipilimumab could not be evaluated. The chain couples TRBV11-2 to TRBJ2-5, and TRBD2 may be the D gene, going by 6 matching bases. The source was peripheral blood, collected from a patient treated with radiotherapy plus ipilimumab. The sequenced DNA is TGTGCCAGCAGCCCTACGGGGGAGAGAGAGACCCAGTACTTC. It translates to CASSPTGERETQYF.